These 5 T cell receptor beta chains were all obtained from the same sample, sequenced in a study of blood T cells in healthy people across ages. Next came a second PCR, run for about 7 to 11 cycles, which used a sample-barcoded 5' primer along with a J-beta primer mix. TCRdb reanalysed the 5' RACE reads using MiXCR and keeps one entry per CDR3 protein. The table includes hundreds of thousands of distinct CDR3 sequences, over 20% detected once. Input material: blood. Receptors originate from a man aged 70-80 years in good health.

Only a few counts were recorded for this clonotype. The J gene is TRBJ2-7, the V gene TRBV14; unclear D gene. The DNA end is a closer match to TRBJ2-1, so the J assignment may be wrong. The CDR3 runs to 13 residues. Germline V lookup: CDR1 SGHDN, CDR2 FVKESK. The CDR3 region has the DNA TGTGCCAGCAGCCAAGTACCCGCCAATGAGCAGTTCTTC. This codes for CASSQVPANEQFF.

This clonotype was detected many times. The genes are TRBV7-2 and TRBJ2-4, with 10 positions matching TRBD2. Germline CDR1 and CDR2: SGHTA and FQGNSA. CDR3 length: 15 residues. With 5 bases clipped from V and 0 bases from J, the junction kept 1 base outside the gene matches. The CDR3, as DNA: TGTGCCAGCAGCCCTAGCGGGGGAGCCAAAAACATTCAGTACTTC. This encodes CASSPSGGAKNIQYF.

This clonotype was counted at least ten times. The rearrangement uses TRBV20-1 and TRBJ2-7, with D unresolved. The CDR3 runs 14 residues. Trimming left V 1 base short and J 0 bases short, with 10 bases between. CDR1 and CDR2 from the germline V gene are DFQATT and SNEGSKA (reference sequence). CDR3 in DNA: TGCAGTGCTAGAGCGGACCCCGTCTCCTACGAGCAGTACTTC. It encodes CSARADPVSYEQYF.

The table lists this clonotype with a few counts. This rearrangement joins TRBV7-9 to TRBJ1-4; D unresolved. Germline loops: CDR1 SEHNR, CDR2 FQNEAQ (reference sequence). Trimming shortened V by 1 base and J by 5 bases, and 11 bases separated the two germline ends. This CDR3 has 15 amino acids. In DNA form, the CDR3 reads TGTGCCAGCAGCTTAGAGGCCAGGACGAATGAAAAACTGTTTTTT. As protein: CASSLEARTNEKLFF.

The chain couples TRBV7-9 to TRBJ1-1; D gene unclear. In germline, CDR1 is SEHNR, CDR2 FQNEAQ (reference sequence). The CDR3 runs 12 residues. Trimming took 1 base from V and 6 from J, leaving 6 bases between them. The CDR3 nucleotides read TGTGCCAGCAGCTTAGAGGTGGCTGAAGCTTTCTTT. Its translation is CASSLEVAEAFF. The full variable domain, its missing parts supplied by reference TRBV7-9 and TRBJ1-1, is DTGVSQNPRHKITKRGQNVTFRCDPISEHNRLYWYRQTLGQGPEFLTYFQNEAQLEKSRLLSDRFSAERPKGSFSTLEIQRTEQGDSAMYLCASSLEVAEAFFGQGTRLTVV.